This T cell receptor beta chain was found in a study of beta chain features in type 1 diabetes. Regarding the study as a whole: Across patients, naive, central memory and Treg TCRB repertoires exhibited apparently greater similarity than was observed across healthy donors. An over-representation of cells with high TCR expression could result from cDNA sequencing. Shorter templates might be favored by PCR, equally in patients and controls.

Isolated RNA was reverse transcribed in full, so expressed TCRB transcripts were sequenced. Using immunoSEQ multiplex PCR, the repertoire was profiled, and TCRdb retains in-frame clones only, with some absent. The profile shows roughly 240,000 clones, approximately 14% of them singletons. The CDR3 length is 11 residues. Trimming removed 5 bases from V and 8 bases from J, with 9 bases in between. Germline V gene lookup returns CDR1 KGHSH and CDR2 LQKENI. In the case of this clone: Antigen unknown.

Approximately 100 mL of blood, on average, came from one heparinised draw per donor. The TCR was taken from a woman aged 40 to 50 in good health. Sequencing was done on a sample of naive CD4+ T cells from blood. The chain couples TRBV18 to TRBJ1-2; D gene unclear. CDR3 residues: CASSEGNGYTF. The DNA of the CDR3 is TGTGCCAGCTCAGAGGGTAACGGCTACACCTTC.